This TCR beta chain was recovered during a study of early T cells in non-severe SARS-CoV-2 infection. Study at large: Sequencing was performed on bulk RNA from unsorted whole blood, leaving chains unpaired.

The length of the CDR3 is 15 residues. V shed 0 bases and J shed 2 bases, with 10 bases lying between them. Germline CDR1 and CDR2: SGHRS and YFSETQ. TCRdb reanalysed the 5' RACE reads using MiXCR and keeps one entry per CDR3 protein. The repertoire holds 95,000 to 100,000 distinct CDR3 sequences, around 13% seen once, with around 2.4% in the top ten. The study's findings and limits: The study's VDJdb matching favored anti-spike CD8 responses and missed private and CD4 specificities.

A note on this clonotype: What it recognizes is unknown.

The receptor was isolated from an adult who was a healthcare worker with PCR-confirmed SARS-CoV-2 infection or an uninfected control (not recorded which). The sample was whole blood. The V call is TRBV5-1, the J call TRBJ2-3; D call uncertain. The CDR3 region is CASSLATSYTDTQYF. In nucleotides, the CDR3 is TGCGCCAGCAGCTTGGCCACCAGTTACACAGATACGCAGTATTTT.